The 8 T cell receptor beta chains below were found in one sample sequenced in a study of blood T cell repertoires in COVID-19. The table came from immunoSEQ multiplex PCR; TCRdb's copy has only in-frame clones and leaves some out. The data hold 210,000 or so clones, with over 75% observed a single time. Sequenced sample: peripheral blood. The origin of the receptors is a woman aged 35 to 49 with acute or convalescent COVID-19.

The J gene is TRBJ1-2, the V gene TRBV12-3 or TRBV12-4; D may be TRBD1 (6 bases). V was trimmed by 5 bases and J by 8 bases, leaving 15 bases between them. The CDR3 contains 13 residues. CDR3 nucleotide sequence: TGTGCCAGCAGTCCAGCGGGGGCAGGAGGCTACACCTTC. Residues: CASSPAGAGGYTF.

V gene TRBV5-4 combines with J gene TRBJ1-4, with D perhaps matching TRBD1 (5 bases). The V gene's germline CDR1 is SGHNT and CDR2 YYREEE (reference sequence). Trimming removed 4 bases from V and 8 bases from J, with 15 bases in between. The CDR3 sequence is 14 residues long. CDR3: CASSPRTTPEKLFF. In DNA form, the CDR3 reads TGTGCCAGCAGCCCTCGGACAACACCAGAAAAACTGTTTTTT.

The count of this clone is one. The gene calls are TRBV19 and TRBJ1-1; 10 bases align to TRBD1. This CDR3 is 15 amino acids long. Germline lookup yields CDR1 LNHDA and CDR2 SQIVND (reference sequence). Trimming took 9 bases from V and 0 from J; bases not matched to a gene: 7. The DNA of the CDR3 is TGTGCCAGCAAAGACAGGGGGCCACTGAACACTGAAGCTTTCTTT. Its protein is CASKDRGPLNTEAFF. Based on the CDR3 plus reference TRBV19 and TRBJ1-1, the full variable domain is DGGITQSPKYLFRKEGQNVTLSCEQNLNHDAMYWYRQDPGQGLRLIYYSQIVNDFQKGDIAEGYSVSREKKESFPLTVTSAQKNPTAFYLCASKDRGPLNTEAFFGQGTRLTVV.

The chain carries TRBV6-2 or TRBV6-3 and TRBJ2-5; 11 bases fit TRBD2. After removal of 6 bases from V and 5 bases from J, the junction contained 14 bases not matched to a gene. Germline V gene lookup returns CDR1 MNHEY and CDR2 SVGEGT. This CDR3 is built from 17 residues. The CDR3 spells CASSPGGLAGVRETQYF. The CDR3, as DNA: TGTGCCAGCAGCCCCGGTGGACTAGCGGGCGTCAGGGAGACCCAGTACTTC.

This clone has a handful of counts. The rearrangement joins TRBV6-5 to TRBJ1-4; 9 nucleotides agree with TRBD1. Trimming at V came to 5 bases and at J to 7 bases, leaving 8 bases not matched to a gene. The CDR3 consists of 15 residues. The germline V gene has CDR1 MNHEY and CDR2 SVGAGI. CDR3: CASSRGQGVGEKLFF. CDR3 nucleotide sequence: TGTGCCAGCAGTCGGGGACAGGGTGTAGGTGAAAAACTGTTTTTT.

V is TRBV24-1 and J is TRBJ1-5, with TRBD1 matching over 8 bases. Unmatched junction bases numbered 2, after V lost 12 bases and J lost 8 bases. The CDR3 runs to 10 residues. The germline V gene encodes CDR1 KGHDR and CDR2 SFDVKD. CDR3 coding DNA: TGTGCCCCACAGGGGGAGCCCCAGCATTTT. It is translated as CAPQGEPQHF.

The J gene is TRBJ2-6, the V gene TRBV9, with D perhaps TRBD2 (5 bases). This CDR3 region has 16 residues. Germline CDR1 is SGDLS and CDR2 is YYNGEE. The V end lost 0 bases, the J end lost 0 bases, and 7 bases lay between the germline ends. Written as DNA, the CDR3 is TGTGCCAGCAGCGTAGTGGACTTCTCTGGGGCCAACGTCCTGACTTTC. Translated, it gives CASSVVDFSGANVLTF.

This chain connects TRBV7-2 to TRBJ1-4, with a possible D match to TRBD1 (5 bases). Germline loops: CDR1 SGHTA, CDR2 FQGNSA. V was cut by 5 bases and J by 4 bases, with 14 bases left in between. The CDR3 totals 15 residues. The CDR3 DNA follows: TGTGCCAGCAGCAGACAACAGGCCAATAATGAAAAACTGTTTTTT. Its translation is CASSRQQANNEKLFF.